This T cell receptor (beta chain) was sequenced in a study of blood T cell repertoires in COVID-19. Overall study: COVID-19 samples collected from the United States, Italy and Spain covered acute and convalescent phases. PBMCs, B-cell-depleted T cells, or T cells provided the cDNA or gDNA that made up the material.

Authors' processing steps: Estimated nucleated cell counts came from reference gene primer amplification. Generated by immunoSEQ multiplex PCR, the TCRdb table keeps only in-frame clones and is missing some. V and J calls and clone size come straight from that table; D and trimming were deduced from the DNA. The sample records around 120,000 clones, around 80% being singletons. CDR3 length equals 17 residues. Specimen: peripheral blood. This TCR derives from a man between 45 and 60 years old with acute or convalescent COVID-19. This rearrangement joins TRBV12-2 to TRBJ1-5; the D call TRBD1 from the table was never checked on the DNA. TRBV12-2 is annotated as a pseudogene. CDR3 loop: CASRSPGQGVLNQPQHF. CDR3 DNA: TGTGCAAGTCGCTCTCCGGGACAGGGGGTTCTTAATCAGCCCCAGCATTTT.